The 14 T cell receptor beta chains below come from one sample, sequenced in a study of response to subunit inactivated influenza vaccine. TCRdb processed the RT-PCR reads anew with MiXCR; each CDR3 protein has one entry. The sample holds approximately 500,000 distinct CDR3 sequences, approximately 24% seen once. A further study also used this sample, focusing on T cells expressing NK-cell markers. Turning to that study: TCR beta cDNA was made by 5'RACE template switching with UMIs.

The sequenced sample was CD4+ T cells sorted from PBMCs, obtained 11 to 12 days after vaccination. The receptors here all came from a man between 45 and 60 years old who received an inactivated influenza vaccine.

The gene calls are TRBV10-3 and TRBJ2-2; 12 bases fit TRBD2. This CDR3 has 18 residues. J was trimmed by 3 bases and V by 6 bases; bases with no gene match: 11. Germline V gene sequence: CDR1 ENHRY, CDR2 SYGVKD. DNA of the CDR3: TGTGCCATCAGCCAGATGCTAGCGGGAGGGCCACACACCGGGGAGCTGTTTTTT. Translating it yields CAISQMLAGGPHTGELFF.

Many counts were recorded for this clonotype. J is TRBJ2-2 and V is TRBV29-1; 8 bases match TRBD1. J was trimmed by 2 bases and V by 6 bases; bases with no gene match: 5. Germline assignment: CDR1 SQVTM and CDR2 ANQGSEA. There are 14 residues in the CDR3. The CDR3 DNA is TGCAGCGTAGCAGGGGGCGCAAACACCGGGGAGCTGTTTTTT. It translates to CSVAGGANTGELFF.

There are a few counts of this clonotype. The V and J genes are TRBV9 and TRBJ2-2; TRBD2 matches 11 bases. Germline lookup yields CDR1 SGDLS and CDR2 YYNGEE. CDR3 length: 19 amino acids. V shed 4 bases and J 2 bases; nucleotides not matched to a gene: 13. This chain's CDR3 is CASSPIPRLAGYNTGELFF. In DNA, the CDR3 is TGTGCCAGCAGCCCCATACCGAGACTAGCGGGATATAACACCGGGGAGCTGTTTTTT.

The rearrangement uses TRBV2 and TRBJ1-3, with D possibly matching TRBD1 (5 bases). Trimming took 3 bases from V and 1 from J, leaving 10 bases between them. Per germline, CDR1 SNHLY and CDR2 FYNNEI. The CDR3 contains 15 residues. The CDR3 spells CASSDRGTSGNTIYF. The DNA of the CDR3 is TGTGCCAGCAGTGATCGAGGGACTTCTGGAAACACCATATATTTT.

Notes on this clonotype: This sequence may be a read error, since a much larger clone differs from it by one base. J is TRBJ2-1 and V is TRBV5-1; D is possibly TRBD2 (6 bases). V was clipped by 7 bases and J by 11 bases, with 22 bases between them. Looked up from germline, CDR1 is SGHRS and CDR2 is YFSETQ. CDR3 length equals 14 residues. The CDR3 region has the DNA TGCGCCAGCGGCGCTGACGGGAAGGGAGGAAAGCAGTTCTTC. Its protein is CASGADGKGGKQFF.

J is TRBJ2-3 and V is TRBV7-6; 7 positions match TRBD2. Per germline, CDR1 SGHVS and CDR2 FNYEAQ. The V segment lost 2 bases and the J segment 5 bases; nucleotides outside the gene matches: 16. The CDR3 has 18 amino acids. CDR3 amino acids: CASSLSLAAASGLDTQYF. The CDR3 nucleotides are TGTGCCAGCAGCTTATCCTTGGCGGCGGCTAGCGGACTAGATACGCAGTATTTT.

The J gene is TRBJ2-2, the V gene TRBV12-3 or TRBV12-4; D is perhaps TRBD2 (5 bases). The CDR3 totals 13 residues. V was pared by 4 bases and J by 6 bases, with 9 bases between. CDR3 loop: CASSWGAPGELFF. In DNA, the CDR3 is TGTGCCAGCAGTTGGGGAGCCCCCGGGGAGCTGTTTTTT.

This clonotype showed up just a few times. This chain uses TRBV25-1 with TRBJ1-4; TRBD1 agrees at 7 bases. In germline, CDR1 is MGHDK, CDR2 SYGVNS. This CDR3 comprises 16 residues. The V gene end was trimmed by 5 bases and the J gene end by 0 bases; junction bases not matched to a gene: 6. This CDR3 reads CASSRGTVATNEKLFF. The CDR3 DNA sequence: TGTGCCAGCAGTCGTGGGACAGTTGCAACTAATGAAAAACTGTTTTTT.

V is TRBV7-6 and J is TRBJ2-1; TRBD1 might be the D (5 bases). Germline V gives CDR1 SGHVS, CDR2 FNYEAQ. The CDR3 totals 15 residues. Between the trimmed V and J ends, which lost 5 bases and 8 bases, there was a span of 19 bases. CDR3 in DNA: TGTGCCAGCAGCCCCTCCTCGCAGGGTGAATATGAGCAGTTCTTC. Its translation: CASSPSSQGEYEQFF. The whole variable domain, remainder taken from reference TRBV7-6 and TRBJ2-1, is GAGVSQSPRYKVTKRGQDVALRCDPISGHVSLYWYRQALGQGPEFLTYFNYEAQQDKSGLPNDRFSAERPEGSISTLTIQRTEQRDSAMYRCASSPSSQGEYEQFFGPGTRLTVL.

This clonotype occurred many times. CDR3 sequence: CATSEPGTSETPYNEQFF. Written as DNA, the CDR3 is TGTGCCACCAGTGAGCCCGGGACTAGCGAGACACCCTACAATGAGCAGTTCTTC. The chain links TRBV24-1 to TRBJ2-1; 10 nucleotides line up with TRBD2. Germline V lookup: CDR1 KGHDR, CDR2 SFDVKD. With V trimmed by 4 bases and J by 2 bases, 10 bases remained unmatched. The CDR3 has 18 residues.

The CDR3 DNA sequence: TGTGCCAGCAGCTTATCCCGACTAGCGGGAGCTTTACGTCCGGACGAGCAGTACTTC. It codes for CASSLSRLAGALRPDEQYF. The rearrangement links TRBV11-1 to TRBJ2-7, with TRBD2 matching over 12 bases. Germline lookup yields CDR1 SGHAT and CDR2 FQDESV (reference sequence). With V trimmed by 2 bases and J by 5 bases, 16 bases remained unmatched. The CDR3 length is 19 residues.

The gene calls are TRBV5-1 and TRBJ2-2; 11 nucleotides align to TRBD2. Germline V gene lookup returns CDR1 SGHRS and CDR2 YFSETQ. The CDR3 covers 17 residues. The junction had 9 bases not matched to a gene; V was cut back by 4 bases and J by 4 bases. In DNA, the CDR3 is TGCGCCAGCAGCCCCTACGATGGGACTAGCGGCACCGGGGAGCTGTTTTTT. It codes for CASSPYDGTSGTGELFF.

This chain links TRBV4-2 with TRBJ1-1; D uncertain. CDR3 size: 15 residues. Germline CDR1 and CDR2: LGHNA and YNFKEQ. The germline V and J ends were trimmed by 2 bases and 1 base, with 11 bases remaining between them. In nucleotides, the CDR3 is TGTGCCAGCAGCCAACTGGCACTGCAGAACACTGAAGCTTTCTTT. Translation: CASSQLALQNTEAFF.

The V call is TRBV7-9, the J call TRBJ2-1, with 7 bases aligning to TRBD1. The CDR3 has 16 amino acids. Trimming removed 3 bases from V and 4 bases from J; junction bases left unmatched: 9. Germline V CDR1 and CDR2: SEHNR, FQNEAQ (reference sequence). The CDR3 sequence: CASSLLVGTAYNEQFF. The CDR3 region has the DNA TGTGCCAGCAGCTTGTTGGTGGGGACAGCTTACAATGAGCAGTTCTTC.